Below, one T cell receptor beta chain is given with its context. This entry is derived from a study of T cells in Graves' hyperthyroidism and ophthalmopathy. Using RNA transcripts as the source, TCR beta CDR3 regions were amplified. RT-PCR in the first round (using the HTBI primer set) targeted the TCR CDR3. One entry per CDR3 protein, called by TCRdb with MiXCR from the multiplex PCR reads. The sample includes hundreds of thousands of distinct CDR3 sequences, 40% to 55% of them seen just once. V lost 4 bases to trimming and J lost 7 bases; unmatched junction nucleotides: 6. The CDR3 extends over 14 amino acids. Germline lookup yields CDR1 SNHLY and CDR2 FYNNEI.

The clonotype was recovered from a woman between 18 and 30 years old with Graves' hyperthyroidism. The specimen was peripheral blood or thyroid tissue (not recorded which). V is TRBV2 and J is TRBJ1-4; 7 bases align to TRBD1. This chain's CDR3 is CASSGQGLGEKLFF. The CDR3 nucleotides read TGTGCCAGCAGTGGACAGGGACTGGGTGAAAAACTGTTTTTT.